This TCR beta chain comes out of a study of blood T cell repertoires in COVID-19. Study as a whole: COVID-19 samples, acute and convalescent, were from the United States, Italy and Spain. Sample material is recorded as cDNA or gDNA derived from T cells, B-cell-depleted T cells, or PBMCs.

CDR3 length: 19 amino acids. V lost 6 bases and J lost 0; bases outside the gene matches: 11. Germline loops: CDR1 ENHRY, CDR2 SYGVKD. Per the study methods: Estimation of nucleated cell counts was performed using reference gene primer amplification. TCRdb's table, derived via immunoSEQ multiplex PCR, lists solely in-frame clones and lacks some. D and trimming come from the DNA, and the V and J calls and clone size come from that table. The profile covers approximately 210,000 clones, with 88% appearing a single time and 1.5% taken by the ten largest. The sequence was obtained from a man younger than 30 with active or convalescent COVID-19. The sample taken for sequencing was peripheral blood. The chain carries TRBV10-3 and TRBJ2-1; 13 nucleotides line up with TRBD2. This CDR3 is CAISTAGTSGTSSYNEQFF. The CDR3, as DNA: TGTGCCATCAGCACAGCCGGGACTAGCGGGACTAGCTCCTACAATGAGCAGTTCTTC.